Listed below are T cell receptor beta chains from one sample, sequenced in a study of cytomegalovirus exposure and HLA in healthy donors. The data were produced by immunoSEQ multiplex PCR, yet TCRdb's version contains in-frame clones alone and is incomplete. The table includes some 170,000 clones, over 85% detected once. Material for sequencing was PBMCs. These receptors all come from a young woman in good health and CMV-seropositive. The CDR3 runs from the conserved cysteine through the conserved F or W. D genes are given only for firm matches. Clone size, where shown, is once, few, many, or a class for clones that have expanded.

size	J	V	D	DNA	CDR3
-	TRBJ2-7	TRBV5-1	TRBD1	TGCGCCAGCAGCTCAGGGGGCACGGTCTCCTACGAGCAGTACTTC	CASSSGGTVSYEQYF
-	TRBJ2-7	TRBV7-2	TRBD2	TGTGCCAGCAGCCCCCAGGCGACTAGCGGGAGTTACGAGCAGTACTTC	CASSPQATSGSYEQYF
-	TRBJ2-1	TRBV27	-	TGTGCCAGCAGTTTATCGGAGCCTGGACTACGGGATGAGCAGTTCTTC	CASSLSEPGLRDEQFF
-	TRBJ2-5	TRBV6-6	TRBD2	TGTGCCAGCAGTGACCCGGGACTAGGAGGCGAGACCCAGTACTTC	CASSDPGLGGETQYF
-	TRBJ2-1	TRBV4-3	TRBD2	TGCGCCAGCAGCCAAGAGGTGTCTAGCGGGAGGATAGGCTCCTACAATGAGCAGTTCTTC	CASSQEVSSGRIGSYNEQFF
once	TRBJ1-2	TRBV28	TRBD1	TGTGCCAGCAGTATCGGACAGGGGACCTATGGCTACACCTTC	CASSIGQGTYGYTF
-	TRBJ2-7	TRBV6-1	TRBD1	TGTGCCAGCAGTGGGACCGGGACAGGGGACCACGAGCAGTACTTC	CASSGTGTGDHEQYF
-	TRBJ1-1	TRBV5-6	-	TGTGCCAGCACCTTGCCCAGGGGTACTGAAGCTTTCTTT	CASTLPRGTEAFF
-	TRBJ2-1	TRBV28	TRBD2	TGTGCCAGCAGATCTTCAGGACTAGCGTTATATGAGCAGTTCTTC	CASRSSGLALYEQFF
-	TRBJ2-1	TRBV6-5	TRBD2	TGTGCCAGCAGTCAGTCTAGCGGTCTAGTGGATGAGCAGTTCTTC	CASSQSSGLVDEQFF
-	TRBJ1-5	TRBV5-5	TRBD1	TGTGCCAGCAGCTTGTATGGGACAGGAGTTTATAGCAATCAGCCCCAGCATTTT	CASSLYGTGVYSNQPQHF
-	TRBJ1-4	TRBV25-1	-	TGTGCCAGCAGTGAATGGGGGGGCCGTGAAAAACTGTTTTTT	CASSEWGGREKLFF
-	TRBJ1-2	TRBV28	-	TGTGCCAGCACCTGGGGGCAGTACTATGGCTACACCTTC	CASTWGQYYGYTF
-	TRBJ1-2	TRBV18	-	TGTGCCAGCTCCTTTGTCGGGGGTGGCTACACCTTC	CASSFVGGGYTF
once	TRBJ2-1	TRBV7-2	-	TGTGCCAGCAGCTTCCGGGACAACTACAATGAGCAGTTCTTC	CASSFRDNYNEQFF
-	TRBJ2-1	TRBV5-1	TRBD2	TGCGCCAGCAGTAAGGGACTAGCGGGTCCCTCCAATGAGCAGTTCTTC	CASSKGLAGPSNEQFF
-	TRBJ2-7	TRBV4-3	-	TGCGCCAGCAGCCAGAGGGGGGGATTCAACGAGCAGTACTTC	CASSQRGGFNEQYF
-	TRBJ2-1	TRBV18	-	TGTGCCAGCTCACCTTTCGGGATTAGGACTTACAATGAGCAGTTCTTC	CASSPFGIRTYNEQFF
-	TRBJ2-1	TRBV7-6	-	TGTGCCAGCAGCACTAGACATGCTTTTGAGCAGTTCTTC	CASSTRHAFEQFF
-	TRBJ2-3	TRBV5-1	TRBD2	TGCGCCAGCAGCTTGGATCTAGCGGGAGTCTCAGATACGCAGTATTTT	CASSLDLAGVSDTQYF
-	TRBJ2-1	TRBV27	-	TGTGCCAGCAGTTCCTCCCCCGGGACTCAGGATGAGCAGTTCTTC	CASSSSPGTQDEQFF
few	TRBJ2-7	TRBV2	TRBD2	TGTGCCAGCCTCCGAGGGGCGGGAGGTAGCCCCTACGAGCAGTACTTC	CASLRGAGGSPYEQYF
once	TRBJ2-7	TRBV12-5	TRBD1	TGTGCTAGTGGTTGGACAGGGGGCGAGCAGTACTTC	CASGWTGGEQYF
few	TRBJ1-1	TRBV20-1	-	TGCAGTGCGAGCAGGGACACTGAAGCTTTCTTT	CSASRDTEAFF
few	TRBJ2-1	TRBV12-5	TRBD1	TGTGCTAGTGCCCTGGACAGGTACAATGAGCAGTTCTTC	CASALDRYNEQFF
-	TRBJ1-5	TRBV21-1	-	TGTGCCAGCAGCAAGGGCGGGTTAGGGCACAATCAGCCCCAGCATTTT	CASSKGGLGHNQPQHF
-	TRBJ2-7	TRBV28	-	TGTGCCAGCAGTTTGAGCGGGTTGGGTTCCTACGAGCAGTACTTC	CASSLSGLGSYEQYF
-	TRBJ1-1	TRBV5-1	-	TGCGCCAGCAGCTCACAGCCGAGTCTCGGCACTGAAGCTTTCTTT	CASSSQPSLGTEAFF
-	TRBJ2-7	TRBV4-1	-	TGCGCCAGCAGCCAAGAGTCCGGGTTTAATCTCTACGAGCAGTACTTC	CASSQESGFNLYEQYF
-	TRBJ1-3	TRBV6-4	-	TGTGCCAGCAGTGCGGACAGTACCTCTGGAAACACCATATATTTT	CASSADSTSGNTIYF
once	TRBJ1-2	TRBV5-1	-	TGCGCCAGCAGCTTGGCTGCAGGGACTAACTATGGCTACACCTTC	CASSLAAGTNYGYTF
once	TRBJ2-2	TRBV27	TRBD1	TGTGCCAGCAGGCGGGACAGGTTAAACACCGGGGAGCTGTTTTTT	CASRRDRLNTGELFF
-	TRBJ2-7	TRBV2	-	TGTGCCAGCACCAACCTCTTTTGGGCGGACTCCGCCTACGAGCAGTACTTC	CASTNLFWADSAYEQYF
-	TRBJ2-7	TRBV27	-	TGTGCCAGCAGTTTAATCCCGGCCGCCGCGGGTCCCAACGAGCAGTACTTC	CASSLIPAAAGPNEQYF
-	TRBJ2-3	TRBV19	-	TGTGCCAGTAGTATCCGGGGGATTAACACAGATACGCAGTATTTT	CASSIRGINTDTQYF
-	TRBJ1-5	TRBV6-1	TRBD1	TGTGCCAGCAGTCCCCCAGGGGGAGGCAATCAGCCCCAGCATTTT	CASSPPGGGNQPQHF
once	TRBJ1-1	TRBV18	TRBD1	TGTGCCAGCTCACGGACGGACAGGGCGAACACTGAAGCTTTCTTT	CASSRTDRANTEAFF
few	TRBJ1-1	TRBV28	-	TGTGCCAGCTGTTCCGTGAACACTGAAGCTTTCTTT	CASCSVNTEAFF
-	TRBJ2-3	TRBV9	TRBD2	TGTGCCAGCAGCGTACTCGGGAGGAACACAGATACGCAGTATTTT	CASSVLGRNTDTQYF
-	TRBJ1-2	TRBV28	-	TGTACTGCGGGGGATCTGTATGGCTACACCTTC	CTAGDLYGYTF
-	TRBJ1-1	TRBV18	TRBD1	TGTGCCAGCTCACCGACAGGGGGCTTGGGGAACACTGAAGCTTTCTTT	CASSPTGGLGNTEAFF
few	TRBJ2-1	TRBV6-4	TRBD2	TGTGCCAGCAGCCGTGATACTAGCGGGAACTATGAGCAGTTCTTC	CASSRDTSGNYEQFF
-	TRBJ2-1	TRBV14	TRBD2	TGTGCCAGCAGCTTACACGAGACTAGCGGGAGGGTCGGTGAGCAGTTCTTC	CASSLHETSGRVGEQFF
-	TRBJ2-1	TRBV18	TRBD2	TGTGCCAGCTCACCACAGGGCGGGAGGAGGGACAATGAGCAGTTCTTC	CASSPQGGRRDNEQFF
-	TRBJ1-4	TRBV2	-	TGTGCCAGCAGACAGGCCGGGGGGACTAATGAAAAACTGTTTTTT	CASRQAGGTNEKLFF
-	TRBJ2-7	TRBV5-8	-	TGTGCCAGCAGCTTAGGGGGCTACGAGCAGTACTTC	CASSLGGYEQYF
-	TRBJ2-7	TRBV19	TRBD1	TGTGCCAGTAGTGTGCCGGGACAGGGCCTCTACGAGCAGTACTTC	CASSVPGQGLYEQYF
-	TRBJ1-1	TRBV6-5	TRBD1	TGTGCCAGCAGTTACACCCCGACAGGGGCTAACACTGAAGCTTTCTTT	CASSYTPTGANTEAFF
-	TRBJ2-7	TRBV7-9	TRBD2	TGTGCCAGCAGTTTCGAACTAGCGGACTCCTACGAGCAGTACTTC	CASSFELADSYEQYF
-	TRBJ2-7	TRBV19	TRBD1	TGTGCCAGTAGTAGACAGGGTTCAGGTACCTACGAGCAGTACTTC	CASSRQGSGTYEQYF
-	TRBJ2-5	TRBV30	TRBD1	TGTGCCTGGACAGGGGGAAGGCGGTTCGGGGAGACCCAGTACTTC	CAWTGGRRFGETQYF
-	TRBJ2-5	TRBV7-2	-	TGTGCCAGCAGCTTAGAAGGACGGGCAGGAGGTCTAGAGACCCAGTACTTC	CASSLEGRAGGLETQYF
-	TRBJ2-1	TRBV19	TRBD2	TGTGCCAGTAGTCCACCCTGGGGGGGGATCCCTAACAATGAGCAGTTCTTC	CASSPPWGGIPNNEQFF